This T cell receptor (beta chain) stems from a study of blood T cells in healthy people across ages. Study-wide findings and caveats: Whereas aged donors had fewer naive CD4+ cells, long-lived donors had more of them and higher diversity.

This clonotype has only a few counts. Its antigen is undetermined. The CDR3 totals 15 residues. Germline V gene lookup returns CDR1 SGDLS and CDR2 YYNGEE. The second PCR ran about 6 to 12 cycles with a sample-barcoded 5' primer and J-beta primers. TCRdb reprocessed the 5' RACE reads via MiXCR and lists one record per CDR3 protein. The table records around 820,000 distinct CDR3 sequences, roughly 25% of them present only once. The same sample was also studied in work on T cells of mothers and their children.

The rearrangement uses TRBV9 and TRBJ2-5, with D tentatively TRBD1 (6 bases). The J call could be wrong; TRBJ2-7 is a better fit for the DNA end. The TCR comes from a boy younger than 18 in good health. The sequencing input was blood. The CDR3 here is CASSVAGASTYEQYF. DNA of the CDR3: TGTGCCAGCAGCGTGGCAGGGGCTTCAACCTACGAGCAGTACTTC.